The 8 T cell receptor beta chains reported below all come from one sample, sequenced in a study of cytomegalovirus exposure and HLA in healthy donors. The data were produced by immunoSEQ multiplex PCR, yet TCRdb's version contains in-frame clones alone and is incomplete. This table has roughly 130,000 clones, over 85% appearing once. Sequencing used PBMCs. These receptors all stem from a man aged 25-45 years in good health and CMV-seronegative.

The chain has TRBV6-1 and TRBJ2-2; tentative D call: TRBD2 (5 bases). The CDR3 sequence is 13 residues long. V lost 7 bases and J lost 7, with 13 bases in between. Germline lookup yields CDR1 MNHNS and CDR2 SASEGT. The CDR3 is CASTLREIGELFF. CDR3 nucleotides: TGTGCCAGCACCCTGAGGGAAATCGGGGAGCTGTTTTTT.

This CDR3 reads CASKRTGELFF. In DNA, the CDR3 is TGTGCCAGCAAGCGGACCGGGGAGCTGTTTTTT. The chain carries TRBV25-1 and TRBJ2-2; D possibly corresponds to TRBD2 (5 bases). This CDR3 has 11 residues. The germline V gene encodes CDR1 MGHDK and CDR2 SYGVNS. V lost 7 bases and J lost 5, with 5 bases in between.

CDR3 sequence reads: CASSDAGPYTDTQYF. CDR3 in DNA: TGTGCCAGCAGTGATGCAGGGCCCTACACAGATACGCAGTATTTT. The chain employs TRBV2 and TRBJ2-3; D might be TRBD1 (5 bases). V was pared by 3 bases and J by 2 bases, with 12 bases between. The CDR3 has 15 amino acids. Germline CDR1 reads SNHLY; CDR2 reads FYNNEI.

The chain's CDR3 is CASSESGVSEQYF. The CDR3 DNA reads TGTGCCAGCAGTGAGTCCGGAGTCTCCGAGCAGTACTTC. The chain has TRBV6-1 and TRBJ2-7; no definite D call. The germline V and J ends were trimmed by 3 bases and 6 bases, with 12 bases remaining between them. The germline V gene encodes CDR1 MNHNS and CDR2 SASEGT. This CDR3 has 13 residues.

This chain's CDR3 is CASSPIGAPEYF. The CDR3 DNA sequence: TGTGCCAGTAGTCCCATAGGGGCACCGGAGTACTTC. This chain connects TRBV19 to TRBJ2-7; a weak D match, TRBD1 (5 bases). The length of the CDR3 is 12 residues. Germline V CDR1 and CDR2: LNHDA, SQIVND (reference sequence). V was clipped by 5 bases and J by 11 bases, with 16 bases between them.

This clone was counted once. The chain links TRBV7-2 to TRBJ1-3, with D possibly being TRBD1 (5 bases). Germline V gene lookup returns CDR1 SGHTA and CDR2 FQGNSA. Trimming cost V 1 base and J 2 bases, with 9 bases left between them. The CDR3 is 15 residues long. CDR3 nucleotide sequence: TGTGCCAGCAGCTTAGTATCGGGGGCTGGAAACACCATATATTTT. Translated: CASSLVSGAGNTIYF.

The V gene is TRBV7-8, the J gene TRBJ1-5; D is uncertain. Per germline, CDR1 SGHVS and CDR2 FQNEAQ. CDR3 size: 15 residues. V lost 5 bases to trimming and J lost 7 bases, with 18 bases between them. CDR3 amino acids: CASSRSANLWQPQHF. The CDR3 nucleotides read TGTGCCAGCAGCCGAAGCGCGAATCTATGGCAGCCCCAGCATTTT. Together with reference TRBV7-8 and TRBJ1-5, the CDR3 gives the full variable domain: GAGVSQSPRYKVAKRGQDVALRCDPISGHVSLFWYQQALGQGPEFLTYFQNEAQLDKSGLPSDRFFAERPEGSVSTLKIQRTQQEDSAVYLCASSRSANLWQPQHFGDGTRLSIL.

This clone was observed a single time. The rearrangement joins TRBV7-9 to TRBJ2-5; the D gene is possibly TRBD1 (6 bases). With 3 bases removed from V and 5 bases from J, the gap between germline ends came to 10 bases. Germline V gene sequence: CDR1 SEHNR, CDR2 FQNEAQ (reference sequence). CDR3 size: 13 residues. The CDR3 bases are TGTGCCAGCAGCTTGGGGGCGAGGGAGACCCAGTACTTC. Translation: CASSLGARETQYF.